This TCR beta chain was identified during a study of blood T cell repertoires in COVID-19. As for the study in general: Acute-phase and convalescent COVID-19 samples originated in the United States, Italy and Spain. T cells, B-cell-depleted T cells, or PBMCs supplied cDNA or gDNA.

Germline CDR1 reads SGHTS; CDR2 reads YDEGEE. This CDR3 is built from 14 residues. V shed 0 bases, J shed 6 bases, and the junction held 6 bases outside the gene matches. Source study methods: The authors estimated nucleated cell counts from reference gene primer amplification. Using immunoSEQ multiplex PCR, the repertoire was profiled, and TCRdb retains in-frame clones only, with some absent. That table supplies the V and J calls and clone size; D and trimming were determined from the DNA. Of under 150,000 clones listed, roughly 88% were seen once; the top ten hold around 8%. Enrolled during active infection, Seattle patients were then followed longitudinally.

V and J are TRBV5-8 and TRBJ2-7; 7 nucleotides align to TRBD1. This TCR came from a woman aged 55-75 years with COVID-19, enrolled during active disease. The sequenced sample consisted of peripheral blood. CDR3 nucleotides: TGTGCCAGCAGCTTGGTAAACAGGGGAAGCGAGCAGTACTTC. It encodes CASSLVNRGSEQYF.